The rows below give T cell receptor beta chains drawn from one sample of a study of beta chain features in type 1 diabetes. Profiling relied on immunoSEQ multiplex PCR, and the TCRdb table lists in-frame clones only, not all of them. Among some 410,000 clones, around 10% were seen once, and the ten largest hold 0.045% to 0.05%. Sequences were obtained from naive CD4+ T cells from blood. Receptors originate from a woman aged 18-29 years in good health. Both conserved end residues are part of each CDR3. A D gene is named only where the DNA matches it firmly. The listing skips clone size in some rows; elsewhere it reads once, few, many or a size class.

>TRBJ1-2|TRBV9|few|-
TGTGCCAGCAGACGTAGTAGGAGGACACACAAGTTT
CASRRSRRTHKF
>TRBJ1-4|TRBV7-2|-|-
TGTGCCAGCAGCTTGACAACGGCGGGGATTGAAAAACTGTTTTTT
CASSLTTAGIEKLFF
>TRBJ2-1|TRBV6-6|-|-
TGTGCCAGCAGCACCAACGGAGAGGAGCAGTTCTTC
CASSTNGEEQFF
>TRBJ2-5|TRBV2|-|-
TGTGCCAGCACACTAGGACTGGAGACCCAGTACTTC
CASTLGLETQYF
>TRBJ1-1|TRBV30|few|-
TGTGCCTGGAGCACAGGATTACACCGGGTGAACACTGAAGCTTTCTTT
CAWSTGLHRVNTEAFF
>TRBJ2-3|TRBV5-1|few|-
TGCGCCAGCAGCTCCCAGCACGGAAGCCGCGTTGGAACGCAGTATTTT
CASSSQHGSRVGTQYF
>TRBJ2-1|TRBV7-3|-|-
TGTGCCAGCAGCTTTGATTGGCGCAATGAGCAGTTCTTC
CASSFDWRNEQFF
>TRBJ2-3|TRBV9|-|TRBD2
TGTGCCAGCAGCGTAGCGTCAGCGGGGGGGCCGGTAGATACGCAGTATTTT
CASSVASAGGPVDTQYF
>TRBJ2-7|TRBV19|few|-
TGTGCCAGTAGTCCCTCAGGGGGGAGCTCCTACGAGCAGTACTTC
CASSPSGGSSYEQYF
>TRBJ1-1|TRBV5-1|few|-
TGCGCCAGCAGCTTGGACAATACGGGTACTGAAGCTTTCTTT
CASSLDNTGTEAFF
>TRBJ2-3|TRBV9|-|-
TGTGCCAGCACGCCGGGAAGCACAGATACGCAGTATTTT
CASTPGSTDTQYF
>TRBJ2-2|TRBV14|-|-
TGTGCCAGCAGCCAAGACCCTCCAGGGGCAGGGAACACCGGGGAGCTGTTTTTT
CASSQDPPGAGNTGELFF
>TRBJ2-3|TRBV4-2|few|-
TGTGCCAGCAGCCAAGAGTGGCGTGATACGCAGTATTTT
CASSQEWRDTQYF
>TRBJ2-7|TRBV29-1|-|TRBD1
TGCAGCGTTGATTCCGGGACAGACGAGCAGTACTTC
CSVDSGTDEQYF
>TRBJ2-3|TRBV20-1|few|-
TGCAGTGCGACCATCGGAGATACGCAGTATTTT
CSATIGDTQYF
>TRBJ2-1|TRBV5-1|-|-
TGCGCCAGCAGCTCCATGAGCGCAAACAATGAGCAGTTCTTC
CASSSMSANNEQFF
>TRBJ2-1|TRBV5-1|-|-
TGCGCCAGCAGCTTTACAGGGAATTGGAACAATGAGCAGTTCTTC
CASSFTGNWNNEQFF
>TRBJ2-5|TRBV7-9|few|TRBD2
TGTGCCAGCAGCTTAGTGGGTCTAGCGGGAGAGACCCAGTACTTC
CASSLVGLAGETQYF
>TRBJ2-3|TRBV9|-|-
TGTGCCAGCAGCGTCGCTAGCGTCCCACGCACAGATACGCAGTATTTT
CASSVASVPRTDTQYF
>TRBJ2-7|TRBV6-5|few|-
TGTGCCAGCAGTCCCAGACAGGACGAGCAGTACTTC
CASSPRQDEQYF
>TRBJ1-5|TRBV6-5|-|-
TGTGCCAGCAGTTACTCGAAGGGGAGCAATCAGCCCCAGCATTTT
CASSYSKGSNQPQHF
>TRBJ2-2|TRBV9|-|-
TGTGCCAGCAGCGGAACCTCTAGCGTGGGCCGCGGGGAGCTGTTTTTT
CASSGTSSVGRGELFF
>TRBJ2-1|TRBV25-1|-|-
TGTGCCAGCAGCAGGGGCTCCTACAATGAGCAGTTCTTC
CASSRGSYNEQFF
>TRBJ2-1|TRBV19|-|TRBD1
TGTGCCAGTTCTAGGGGGACAGCCCCCTACAATGAGCAGTTCTTC
CASSRGTAPYNEQFF
>TRBJ1-5|TRBV30|-|-
TGTGCCTGGAGTGGGAAGGCGGTCGGCAATCAGCCCCAGCATTTT
CAWSGKAVGNQPQHF
>TRBJ2-7|TRBV4-1|few|-
TGCGCCAGCAGCCAAGAGCAACCCCCCTACGAGCAGTACTTC
CASSQEQPPYEQYF
>TRBJ1-6|TRBV6-6|-|TRBD1
TGTGCCAGCAGAAAGCTCACAGGGGCATCGTTCTCACCCCTCCACTTT
CASRKLTGASFSPLHF
>TRBJ2-1|TRBV7-2|-|TRBD2
TGTGCCAGCAGCTTGGAGCTAGCGGGGGGAAATGAGCAGTTCTTC
CASSLELAGGNEQFF
>TRBJ2-6|TRBV27|-|-
TGTGCCAGCAGTTTTTCTCCGGGAGTCTCTGGGGCCAACGTCCTGACTTTC
CASSFSPGVSGANVLTF
>TRBJ2-1|TRBV14|few|TRBD2
TGTGCCAGCAGCCAAGAACTAGCGGGGTCCTACAATGAGCAGTTCTTC
CASSQELAGSYNEQFF
>TRBJ2-1|TRBV7-9|many|-
TGTGCCAGCAGCCGAGGACAGTACGACAATGAGCAGTTCTTC
CASSRGQYDNEQFF
>TRBJ2-6|TRBV29-1|-|-
TGCAGCGTTTTTCGATCTGGGGCCAACGTCCTGACTTTC
CSVFRSGANVLTF
>TRBJ1-1|TRBV2|few|-
TGTGCCAGCAGACCCGACAGACTGAACACTGAAGCTTTCTTT
CASRPDRLNTEAFF
>TRBJ2-1|TRBV5-6|-|-
TGTGCCAGCAGCTTGGTTGGTTTGGGGGTATACGAGCAGTTCTTC
CASSLVGLGVYEQFF
>TRBJ1-2|TRBV20-1|-|-
TGCAGTGCTAGATACCAATATGGCTACACCTTC
CSARYQYGYTF
>TRBJ2-2|TRBV29-1|-|-
TGCAGCGTTCGTTTAATCGGGGAGCTGTTTTTT
CSVRLIGELFF
>TRBJ1-1|TRBV7-9|few|-
TGTGCCAGCAGTGGTCTGAACACTGAAGCTTTCTTT
CASSGLNTEAFF